The 24 T cell receptor beta chains given below trace back to one sample, sequenced in a study of T-cell memory formation after mild COVID-19 (dated by TCRdb to 2020 to 2023). The library came from 5' RACE. For sequencing, an Illumina NovaSeq 6000 was employed. TCRdb itself trimmed the public reads at Q25 with fastp, ran MiXCR and retained productive beta chains. Rows are unified per CDR3 protein, each entry keeping the most common DNA and genes. This sample lists 200,000 or so distinct CDR3 sequences; approximately 10% were detected once. Around 3.3% of the sample belongs to the ten largest clones. The material sequenced was PBMCs or a T cell subset sorted from them (not recorded which). The receptors shown here come from a man younger than 30 who had mild COVID-19 (a few samples of this study predate the infection). The sample titles of this study are shuffled in the database, so cell type and time point are left out; the donor was told from shared clones.

This clonotype has at least ten counts. The chain uses TRBV5-1 and TRBJ2-3; D unclear. Germline CDR1 SGHRS, CDR2 YFSETQ. The CDR3 covers 12 residues. Trimming pared 0 bases from V and 11 bases from J, leaving 10 bases between. The CDR3 sequence: CASSLVGRWQYF. In DNA form, the CDR3 reads TGCGCCAGCAGCTTGGTTGGACGGTGGCAGTATTTT.

The chain uses TRBV4-1 and TRBJ1-2; the match to TRBD1 covers 10 bases. J was trimmed by 5 bases and V by 0 bases; bases with no gene match: 12. CDR1 and CDR2 (germline): MGHRA, YSYEKL. The CDR3 extends over 18 amino acids. For the CDR3, the DNA is TGCGCCAGCAGCCAAGATCATAAGACAGGGGGCGCCATTTATGGCTACACCTTC. Translation gives CASSQDHKTGGAIYGYTF.

The chain employs TRBV7-6 and TRBJ2-2, with D possibly matching TRBD2 (7 bases). The V and J ends lost 2 bases and 3 bases respectively, with 16 bases between them. This CDR3 contains 17 residues. The germline V gene has CDR1 SGHVS and CDR2 FNYEAQ. CDR3 amino acids: CASSLRLRGADTGELFF. DNA for the CDR3: TGTGCCAGCAGCTTAAGGCTCCGGGGGGCGGACACCGGGGAGCTGTTTTTT.

In its sample, this clonotype was seen many times. This chain links TRBV7-2 with TRBJ1-5, with 9 bases matching TRBD1. The CDR3 loop spans 14 amino acids. J gave up 4 bases and V 6 bases, and 4 bases lay outside the gene matches. Germline CDR1 is SGHTA and CDR2 is FQGNSA. Here the CDR3 reads CASSPDRGNQPQHF. In DNA, the CDR3 is TGTGCCAGCAGTCCGGACAGGGGTAATCAGCCCCAGCATTTT.

The J gene is TRBJ2-5, the V gene TRBV20-1; weak D call: TRBD1 (6 bases). This CDR3 contains 15 residues. Trimming took 5 bases from V and 1 from J, leaving 17 bases between them. From germline, CDR1 is DFQATT and CDR2 SNEGSKA (reference sequence). Written as DNA, the CDR3 is TGCAGTGCTTGGAGGTGGGGGCCAGTCCAAGAGACCCAGTACTTC. Amino acid sequence: CSAWRWGPVQETQYF.

This clonotype came up a few times. The V and J genes are TRBV7-2 and TRBJ2-3; no reliable D call. The ends were cut back, 1 base at V and 3 bases at J, with 5 bases in the middle. The CDR3 covers 13 residues. In germline, CDR1 is SGHTA, CDR2 FQGNSA. In DNA, the CDR3 is TGTGCCAGCAGCTTAGTTTTAACAGATACGCAGTATTTT. Protein sequence: CASSLVLTDTQYF.

This chain joins TRBV20-1 and TRBJ1-6, with D maybe TRBD1 (5 bases). Germline CDR1 and CDR2: DFQATT and SNEGSKA (reference sequence). This CDR3 is built from 16 residues. V lost 6 bases, J lost 0 bases, and 15 bases lay in between. This CDR3 is CSAARDRSSYNSPLHF. The CDR3 DNA reads TGCAGTGCGGCCCGGGACCGAAGCTCCTATAATTCACCCCTCCACTTT.

The genes are TRBV7-9 and TRBJ2-6; D uncertain. This CDR3 is 15 amino acids long. The V end lost 4 bases, the J end lost 2 bases, and 9 bases lay between the germline ends. CDR1 is SEHNR, CDR2 FQNEAQ, per germline (reference sequence). As DNA, the CDR3 is TGTGCCAGCAGCTCCATAGAGACTGGGGCCAACGTCCTGACTTTC. Its protein product is CASSSIETGANVLTF.

The chain links TRBV10-3 to TRBJ2-1; D remains ambiguous. V was clipped by 6 bases and J by 3 bases, with 9 bases between them. Germline V CDR1 and CDR2: ENHRY, SYGVKD. The CDR3 extends over 13 amino acids. The DNA for the CDR3 is TGTGCCATCAGGACGGTGAGCTACAATGAGCAGTTCTTC. Amino acid sequence: CAIRTVSYNEQFF.

In its sample, this clonotype was seen a few times. This chain links TRBV9 with TRBJ1-5; D ambiguous. V gave up 0 bases and J gave up 4 bases, with 8 bases separating them. Germline V CDR1 and CDR2: SGDLS, YYNGEE. This CDR3 spans 14 amino acids. CDR3 in amino acids: CASSVGQANQPQHF. DNA of the CDR3: TGTGCCAGCAGCGTAGGACAAGCAAATCAGCCCCAGCATTTT.

This clonotype has ten or more counts. The J gene is TRBJ2-5, the V gene TRBV7-9; a possible D gene is TRBD2 (6 bases). The germline V and J ends were trimmed by 2 bases and 5 bases, with 18 bases remaining between them. The CDR3 loop spans 16 amino acids. Germline values: CDR1 SEHNR, CDR2 FQNEAQ (reference sequence). CDR3 DNA sequence: TGTGCCAGCAGCTTAATCGGGGGACCCTCCGGGGAGACCCAGTACTTC. It encodes CASSLIGGPSGETQYF.

The chain joins TRBV7-9 to TRBJ1-3; possible D gene TRBD1, 5 bases. CDR3 length equals 17 residues. Germline CDR1 is SEHNR and CDR2 is FQNEAQ (reference sequence). Between the trimmed V and J ends, which lost 5 bases and 2 bases, there was a span of 19 bases. The CDR3 is CASSRPGTQRAGNTIYF. The CDR3 coding sequence is TGTGCCAGCAGCCGCCCCGGGACCCAAAGAGCTGGAAACACCATATATTTT.

Many counts were recorded for this clonotype. This chain joins TRBV5-1 and TRBJ2-3; a weak D match, TRBD2 (6 bases). There are 16 residues in the CDR3. With 0 bases removed from V and 2 bases from J, the gap between germline ends came to 13 bases. Germline values: CDR1 SGHRS, CDR2 YFSETQ. The CDR3 bases are TGCGCCAGCAGCTTGGCCAGTAGCGGACTCACAGATACGCAGTATTTT. Translating it yields CASSLASSGLTDTQYF.

V usage is TRBV3-1 and J usage is TRBJ2-1; D perhaps matches TRBD1 (5 bases). The CDR3 spans 13 residues. Trimming took 5 bases from V and 7 from J, leaving 12 bases between them. Germline-derived CDR1 and CDR2 are LGHDT and YNNKEL (reference sequence). In nucleotides, the CDR3 is TGTGCCAGCAGCGCCTACCAGGGAAATGAGCAGTTCTTC. It codes for CASSAYQGNEQFF.

This clonotype showed up many times. J is TRBJ2-5 and V is TRBV20-1, with D perhaps matching TRBD2 (5 bases). The ends were cut back, 5 bases at V and 7 bases at J, with 17 bases in the middle. The CDR3 extends over 13 amino acids. The germline gives CDR1 DFQATT, CDR2 SNEGSKA (reference sequence). The CDR3 sequence: CSAAISAVGTQYF. Here the CDR3 DNA reads TGCAGTGCTGCAATTAGCGCGGTTGGGACCCAGTACTTC.

This clonotype was observed a few times. CDR3 bases: TGTGCCAGCAGCTTAGTCGTCCAGGGTAATTCACCCCTCCACTTT. Protein sequence: CASSLVVQGNSPLHF. The V and J genes are TRBV7-2 and TRBJ1-6, with D possibly matching TRBD1 (5 bases). Trimming cost V 1 base and J 6 bases, with 10 bases left between them. The CDR3 runs to 15 residues. Per the germline V gene, CDR1 is SGHTA and CDR2 is FQGNSA.

The V and J genes are TRBV20-1 and TRBJ2-1; D ambiguous. V was cut by 5 bases and J by 0 bases, with 11 bases left in between. This CDR3 spans 14 amino acids. Germline loops: CDR1 DFQATT, CDR2 SNEGSKA (reference sequence). This CDR3 reads CSALVGGSYNEQFF. The CDR3 DNA reads TGCAGTGCTTTAGTGGGCGGCTCCTACAATGAGCAGTTCTTC.

This clonotype was observed a few times. The chain carries TRBV6-5 and TRBJ1-1; D not resolved. Germline CDR1 reads MNHEY; CDR2 reads SVGAGI. This CDR3 comprises 13 residues. V lost 2 bases to trimming and J lost 10 bases, with 14 bases between them. The CDR3, as DNA: TGTGCCAGCAGTTACAGCTGGACCCGTGGAGCTTTCTTT. It yields the protein CASSYSWTRGAFF.

The chain combines TRBV5-4 with TRBJ1-1, with unresolved D. The CDR3 is 12 amino acids. CDR1 and CDR2 from the germline V gene are SGHNT and YYREEE (reference sequence). V was trimmed by 0 bases and J by 11 bases, leaving 11 bases between them. Written as DNA, the CDR3 is TGTGCCAGCAGCTTGGCCGCGGGAGGGGCTTTCTTT. As protein: CASSLAAGGAFF.

A few counts support this clonotype. The chain carries TRBV4-1 and TRBJ2-5; 12 bases agree with TRBD2. Germline CDR1 and CDR2: MGHRA and YSYEKL. CDR3 size: 17 residues. V shed 1 base, J shed 4 bases, and the junction held 7 bases outside the gene matches. The CDR3 sequence: CASSQGRTSGDLETQYF. For the CDR3, the DNA is TGCGCCAGCAGCCAAGGTCGGACTAGCGGGGACCTAGAGACCCAGTACTTC.

This rearrangement joins TRBV28 to TRBJ1-5; D remains unclear. The length of the CDR3 is 11 residues. V gave up 4 bases and J gave up 7 bases, with 5 bases separating them. CDR1 and CDR2 (germline): MDHEN, SYDVKM. CDR3 DNA: TGTGCCAGCAGTTCTGGACAGCCCCAGCATTTT. Its translation: CASSSGQPQHF.

This clonotype has only a few counts. This chain links TRBV4-1 with TRBJ2-5; D is ambiguous. The germline V and J ends were trimmed by 5 bases and 5 bases, with 9 bases remaining between them. The CDR3 runs 12 residues. Germline V gene lookup returns CDR1 MGHRA and CDR2 YSYEKL. The CDR3 loop is CASSSVWETQYF. In DNA, the CDR3 is TGCGCCAGCAGCTCCGTTTGGGAGACCCAGTACTTC.

This clonotype was observed at least ten times. The rearrangement uses TRBV12-3 or TRBV12-4 and TRBJ1-2; D not resolved. The CDR3 sequence is 12 residues long. Trimming left V 1 base short and J 2 bases short, with 2 bases between. CDR3 residues: CASSLENYGYTF. As DNA, the CDR3 is TGTGCCAGCAGTTTAGAGAACTATGGCTACACCTTC.

V gene TRBV5-1 combines with J gene TRBJ2-3; TRBD1 is a possible D gene (5 bases). The CDR3 covers 16 residues. Trimming stripped 0 bases from V and 0 bases from J, with 11 bases between. Per germline, CDR1 SGHRS and CDR2 YFSETQ. The CDR3 region has the DNA TGCGCCAGCAGCTTGGGGACATCACTTAGCACAGATACGCAGTATTTT. Translation: CASSLGTSLSTDTQYF.